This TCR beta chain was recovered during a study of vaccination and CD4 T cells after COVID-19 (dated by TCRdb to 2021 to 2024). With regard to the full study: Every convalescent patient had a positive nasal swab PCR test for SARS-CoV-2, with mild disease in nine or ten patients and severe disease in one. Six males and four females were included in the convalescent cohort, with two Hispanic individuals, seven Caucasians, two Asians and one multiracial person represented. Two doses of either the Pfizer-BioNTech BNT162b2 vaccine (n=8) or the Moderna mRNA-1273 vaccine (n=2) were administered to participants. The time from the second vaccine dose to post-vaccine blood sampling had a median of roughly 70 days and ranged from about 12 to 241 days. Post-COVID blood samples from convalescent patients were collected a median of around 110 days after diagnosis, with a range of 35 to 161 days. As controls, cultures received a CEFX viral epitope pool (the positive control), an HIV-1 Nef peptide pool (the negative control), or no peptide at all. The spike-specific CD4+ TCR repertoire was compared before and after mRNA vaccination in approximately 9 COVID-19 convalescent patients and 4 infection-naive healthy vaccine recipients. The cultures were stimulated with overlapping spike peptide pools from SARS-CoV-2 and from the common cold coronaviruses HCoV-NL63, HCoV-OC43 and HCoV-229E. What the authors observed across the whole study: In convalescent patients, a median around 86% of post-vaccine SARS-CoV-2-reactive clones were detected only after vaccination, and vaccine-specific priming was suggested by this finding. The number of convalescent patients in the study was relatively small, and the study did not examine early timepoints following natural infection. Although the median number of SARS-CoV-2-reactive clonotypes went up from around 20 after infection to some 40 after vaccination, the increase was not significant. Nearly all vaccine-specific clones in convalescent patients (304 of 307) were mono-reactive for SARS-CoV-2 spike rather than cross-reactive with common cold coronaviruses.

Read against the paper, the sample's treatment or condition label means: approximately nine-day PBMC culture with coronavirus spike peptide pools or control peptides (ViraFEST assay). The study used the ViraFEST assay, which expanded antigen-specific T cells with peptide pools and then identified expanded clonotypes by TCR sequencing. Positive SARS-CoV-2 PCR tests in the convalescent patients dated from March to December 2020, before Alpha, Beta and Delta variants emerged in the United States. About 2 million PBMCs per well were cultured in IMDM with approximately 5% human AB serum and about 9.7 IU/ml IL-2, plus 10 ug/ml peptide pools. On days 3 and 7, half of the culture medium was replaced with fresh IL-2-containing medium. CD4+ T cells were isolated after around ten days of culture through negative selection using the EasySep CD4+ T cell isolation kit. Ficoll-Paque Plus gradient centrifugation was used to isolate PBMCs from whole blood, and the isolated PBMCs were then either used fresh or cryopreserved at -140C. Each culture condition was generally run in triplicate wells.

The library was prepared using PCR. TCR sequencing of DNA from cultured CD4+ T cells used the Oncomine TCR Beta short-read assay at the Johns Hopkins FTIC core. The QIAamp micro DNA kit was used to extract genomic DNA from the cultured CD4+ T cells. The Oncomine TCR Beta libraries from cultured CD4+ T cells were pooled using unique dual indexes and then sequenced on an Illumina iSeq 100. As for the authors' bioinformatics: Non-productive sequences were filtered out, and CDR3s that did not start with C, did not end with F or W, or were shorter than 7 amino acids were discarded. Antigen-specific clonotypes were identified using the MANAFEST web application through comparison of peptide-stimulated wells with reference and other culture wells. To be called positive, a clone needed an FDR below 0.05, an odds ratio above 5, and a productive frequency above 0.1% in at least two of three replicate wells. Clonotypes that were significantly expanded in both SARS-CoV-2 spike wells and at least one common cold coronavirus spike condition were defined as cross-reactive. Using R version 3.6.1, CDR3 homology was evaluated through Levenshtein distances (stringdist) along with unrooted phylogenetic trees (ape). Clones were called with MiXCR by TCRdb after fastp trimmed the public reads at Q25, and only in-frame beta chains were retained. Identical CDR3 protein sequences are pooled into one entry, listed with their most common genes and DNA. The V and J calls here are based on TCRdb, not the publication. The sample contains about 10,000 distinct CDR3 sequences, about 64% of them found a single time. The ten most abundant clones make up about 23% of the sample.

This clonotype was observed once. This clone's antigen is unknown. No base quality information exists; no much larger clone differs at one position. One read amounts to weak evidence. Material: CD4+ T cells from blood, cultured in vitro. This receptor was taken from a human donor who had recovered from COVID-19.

CDR3 protein: CSARDRGSGSPDTQYF. The DNA is as follows: TGCAGTGCTAGAGATCGTGGTAGCGGGTCTCCAGATACGCAGTATTTT. The chain joins TRBV20-1 to TRBJ2-3, with TRBD2 identical over 7 junction bases. V loses 0 bases at its end and J loses 4 bases; junction bases beyond the gene matches: 10. CDR1 and CDR2 (DFQATT, SNEGSKA) derive from the germline V gene (reference sequence). The CDR3 goes from the cysteine to the phenylalanine over 16 residues. The DNA shown is the 48-base CDR3, in frame from base 1.